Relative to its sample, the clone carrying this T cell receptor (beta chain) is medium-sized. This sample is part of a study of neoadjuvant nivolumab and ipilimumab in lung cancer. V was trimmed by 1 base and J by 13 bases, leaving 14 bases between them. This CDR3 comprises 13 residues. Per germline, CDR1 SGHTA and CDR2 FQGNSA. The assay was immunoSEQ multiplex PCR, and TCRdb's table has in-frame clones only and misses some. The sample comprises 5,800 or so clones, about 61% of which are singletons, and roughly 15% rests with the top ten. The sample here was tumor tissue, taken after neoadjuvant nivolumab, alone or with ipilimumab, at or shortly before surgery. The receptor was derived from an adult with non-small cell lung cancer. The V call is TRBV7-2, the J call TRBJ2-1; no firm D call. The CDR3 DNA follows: TGTGCCAGCAGCTTAGTGGGTCCCCCGGCACAGTTCTTC. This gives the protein CASSLVGPPAQFF.